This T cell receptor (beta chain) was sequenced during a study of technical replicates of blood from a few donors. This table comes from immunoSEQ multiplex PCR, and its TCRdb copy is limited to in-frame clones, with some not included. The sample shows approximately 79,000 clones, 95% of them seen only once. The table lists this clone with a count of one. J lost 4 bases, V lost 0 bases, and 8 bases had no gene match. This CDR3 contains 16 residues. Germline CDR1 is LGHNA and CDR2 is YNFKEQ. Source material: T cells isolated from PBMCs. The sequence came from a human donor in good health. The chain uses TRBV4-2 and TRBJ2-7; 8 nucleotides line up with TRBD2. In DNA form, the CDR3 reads TGTGCCAGCAGCCAAGATCTTTGGAGCGGGAGATACGAGCAGTACTTC. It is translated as CASSQDLWSGRYEQYF.